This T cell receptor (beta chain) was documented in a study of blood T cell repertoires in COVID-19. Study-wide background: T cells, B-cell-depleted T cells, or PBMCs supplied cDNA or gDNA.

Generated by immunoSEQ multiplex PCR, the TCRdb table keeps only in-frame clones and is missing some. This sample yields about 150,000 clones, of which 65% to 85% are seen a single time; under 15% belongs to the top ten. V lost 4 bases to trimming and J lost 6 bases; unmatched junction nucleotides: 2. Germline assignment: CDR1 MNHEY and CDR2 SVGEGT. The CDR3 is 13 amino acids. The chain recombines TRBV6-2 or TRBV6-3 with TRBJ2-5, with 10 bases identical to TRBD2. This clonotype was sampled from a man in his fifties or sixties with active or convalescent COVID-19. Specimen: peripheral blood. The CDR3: CASSSSGSQTQYF. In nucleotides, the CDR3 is TGTGCCAGCAGTTCTAGCGGGAGTCAGACCCAGTACTTC.